Shown below are 10 T cell receptor beta chains from a single sample sequenced in a study of CXCR3-negative and CXCR3-positive naive CD8 T cells. Study-wide results and caveats: Compared with CXCR3-negative naive cells, CXCR3-positive naive cells showed more hydrophobic TRB CDR3s.

UMI labels and 5' RACE were used to prepare the TRB cDNA libraries. TCRdb processed the 5' RACE reads again and assigns one entry to each CDR3 protein, with no DNA. The table gives some 68,000 distinct CDR3 sequences; the top ten clones make up 4.8% of it. Their antigens remain unidentified. Input material: naive CXCR3+ CD8+ T cells from blood. Regarding subset: CD45RO-CCR7+CD27+CD95- naive CD8+ T cells expressing CXCR3 (TNR3+). These receptors all come from a human donor in good health. Some clones in this sample may be carry-over from other donors' samples.

The J gene is TRBJ2-1, the V gene TRBV29-1. Germline lookup yields CDR1 SQVTM and CDR2 ANQGSEA. This CDR3 is built from 12 residues. Here the CDR3 reads CSVWGSYNEQFF.

V usage is TRBV6-5 and J usage is TRBJ1-6; the D gene TCRdb calls, TRBD1, cannot be checked with no DNA. There are 15 residues in the CDR3. Germline V gives CDR1 MNHEY, CDR2 SVGAGI. This chain's CDR3 is CASSISRGYNSPLHF.

The V and J genes are TRBV7-9 and TRBJ2-3; TCRdb's D call of TRBD1 is untestable without DNA. Looked up from germline, CDR1 is SEHNR and CDR2 is FQNEAQ (reference sequence). The CDR3 totals 16 residues. The CDR3 spells CASTPSAGALTDTQYF.

The chain employs TRBV6-5 and TRBJ2-7; no DNA is available, so the TRBD1 call from TCRdb remains unchecked. Germline V gene sequence: CDR1 MNHEY, CDR2 SVGAGI. The CDR3 length is 13 residues. The CDR3 here is CASSEQGNYEQYF.

The chain links TRBV20-1 to TRBJ2-7. The CDR3 length is 14 residues. The germline CDR1 and CDR2 sequences are DFQATT and SNEGSKA (reference sequence). CDR3 region: CSAKQSTSSYEQYF.

CDR3: CASQREHSGANVLTF. This chain uses TRBV9 with TRBJ2-6; TCRdb names TRBD2, which stays unverified in the absence of DNA. The CDR3 loop spans 15 amino acids. CDR1 and CDR2 (germline): SGDLS, YYNGEE. Complete variable domain (other parts from reference TRBV9 and TRBJ2-6): DSGVTQTPKHLITATGQRVTLRCSPRSGDLSVYWYQQSLDQGLQFLIQYYNGEERAKGNILERFSAQQFPDLHSELNLSSLELGDSALYFCASQREHSGANVLTFGAGSRLTVL.

The chain joins TRBV20-1 to TRBJ1-1; TCRdb calls TRBD1, which cannot be checked without DNA. CDR3 length: 14 amino acids. Germline CDR1 is DFQATT and CDR2 is SNEGSKA (reference sequence). Here the CDR3 reads CSARGQGGFTEAFF.

The rearrangement links TRBV6-5 to TRBJ1-5. Germline lookup yields CDR1 MNHEY and CDR2 SVGAGI. The CDR3 covers 18 residues. The CDR3 region is CASSYSMIGTASNQPQHF.

This chain links TRBV12-3 or TRBV12-4 with TRBJ2-5; TCRdb's assignment of TRBD1 cannot be checked, as there is no DNA. The CDR3 is 15 residues long. CDR3 protein: CASSDYRGYQETQYF.

The J gene is TRBJ2-7, the V gene TRBV28; the D gene TCRdb calls, TRBD1, cannot be checked with no DNA. This CDR3 has 12 residues. CDR1 is MDHEN, CDR2 SYDVKM, per germline. CDR3 residues: CASSLPGIEQYF.